This T cell receptor (beta chain) came from a study of blood T cell repertoires in COVID-19. Study context: Donors in the United States, Italy and Spain gave samples during acute or convalescent COVID-19. Sources were T cells, B-cell-depleted T cells, or PBMCs; the material itself was cDNA or gDNA.

V shed 4 bases and J shed 2 bases, with 12 bases lying between them. Germline V gives CDR1 MNHEY, CDR2 SMNVEV (reference sequence). The CDR3 sequence is 15 residues long. Methods used by the authors: Amplification from reference gene primers served as the basis for estimated nucleated cell counts. Profiling relied on immunoSEQ multiplex PCR, and the TCRdb table lists in-frame clones only, not all of them. V, J and clone size were drawn from that table, and D and trimming were deduced from the DNA. The data show 99,000 or so clones, approximately 76% seen once. The source of this sequence is a woman in her 70s with acute or convalescent COVID-19. J is TRBJ2-1 and V is TRBV27; possible D gene TRBD2, 7 bases. Sequencing was performed on peripheral blood. The CDR3 nucleotides read TGTGCCAGCAGTTGGTCGGGGGGCCCCTACAATGAGCAGTTCTTC. Translated: CASSWSGGPYNEQFF.